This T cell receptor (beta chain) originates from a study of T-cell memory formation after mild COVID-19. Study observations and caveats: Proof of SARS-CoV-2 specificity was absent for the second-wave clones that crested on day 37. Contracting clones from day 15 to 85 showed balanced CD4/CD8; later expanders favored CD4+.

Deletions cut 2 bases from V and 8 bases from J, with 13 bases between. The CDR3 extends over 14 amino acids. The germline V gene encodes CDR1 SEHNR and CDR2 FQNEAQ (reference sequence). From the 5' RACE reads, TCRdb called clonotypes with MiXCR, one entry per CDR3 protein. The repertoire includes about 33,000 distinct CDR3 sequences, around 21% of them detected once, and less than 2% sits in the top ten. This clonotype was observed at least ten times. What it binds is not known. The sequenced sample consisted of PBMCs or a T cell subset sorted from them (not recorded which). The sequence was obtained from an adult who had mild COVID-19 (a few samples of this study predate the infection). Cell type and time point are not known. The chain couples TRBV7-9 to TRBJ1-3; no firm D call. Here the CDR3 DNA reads TGTGCCAGCAGCTTAATTCGGGTGGAGGACACCATATATTTT. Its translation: CASSLIRVEDTIYF.